This TCR beta chain comes out of a study of T cells after yellow fever vaccination (dated by TCRdb to the late 2010s). The study in broad terms: Libraries from fractions with low cell numbers were prepared with the SMART-Seq v4 Ultra Low Input RNA kit. To follow T-cell clones before and after primary and booster YFV17D yellow fever vaccination, bulk TCR alpha and beta repertoires were sequenced over time. Two healthy male donors made up the cohort, one aged 18 to 29 years and the other aged 30 to 39 years. Blood samples were taken at several timepoints before and after primary and secondary immunization, and bulk PBMC replicates and cell subsets were isolated.

Broad study findings and their caveats: Most clones expanded after primary vaccination (approximately 95% of CD4 and roughly 88% of CD8) were re-detected after the booster, suggesting that broad memory maintenance occurred. Only two donors were included in the study, so the extent to which the findings can be generalized is limited. A small share of clonotypes occurred in both CD4 and CD8 compartments, likely arising from convergent recombination. The secondary T-cell response was weaker than the primary response but faster, peaking on day 5 instead of day 15. Because abundant contaminating clonotypes from the bulk population could be contained in FACS-sorted repertoires, computational filtering was required.

Measured from the cysteine to the phenylalanine, the CDR3 is 17 residues long. The CDR3 DNA has 51 bases and is translated from base 1. CDR1 and CDR2, per the germline V gene, are LGHNA and YSLEER. V was cut back by 0 bases and J by 2 bases, leaving a gap of 16 bases between them. The intended sense of this specimen's treatment or condition label: live attenuated yellow fever vaccine strain. PBMCs were isolated from peripheral blood using a standard Ficoll-Paque protocol. Dynabeads CD4 and CD8 positive selection kits were used to isolate the CD4 and CD8 T-cell fractions. TriZol was used to extract RNA from bulk PBMCs, from CD4 and CD8 fractions, and from dextramer-positive and dextramer-negative fractions. A few counts support this clonotype. Its antigen is not yet known. Base qualities are missing; no much larger clone stands one base away. Instrument used: Illumina NovaSeq 6000. TCR cDNA was synthesized by 5'RACE template switching, through which a universal primer site and unique molecular identifiers were introduced. cDNA synthesis was primed from both the TCR alpha and TCR beta constant segments. Libraries were amplified in two PCR steps, with sample barcodes and sequencing adapters added in the second step. Sequencing of libraries was done on Illumina HiSeq 2500 (2x100 bp) or NovaSeq (2x150 bp). Per the source publication's procedure: MIGEC handled demultiplexing of reads and collapsing into UMI consensus sequences, while MiXCR performed V(D)J alignment. Vaccine-responding clonotypes were identified with edgeR using replicate PBMC samples, with FDR below 0.01 and a log2 fold change above 5 up to day 15 being required. Bulk clonotypes were assigned CD4 or CD8 identity according to which sequenced CD4 or CD8 repertoire held them at higher abundance. Through fastp at Q25 and MiXCR, TCRdb rebuilt clones from the public reads, retaining in-frame beta chains. Every CDR3 protein is listed once, alongside the most common genes and DNA of its rows. In this record, the V and J calls reflect TCRdb's handling and not the investigators' own analysis. Recorded for this sample are about 170,000 distinct CDR3 sequences; about 10% of them occurred a single time. About 40% of the sample is taken by the ten largest.

The sequence joins TRBV4-3 to TRBJ1-2; the D gene cannot be named for sure. The source was CD8+ T cells sorted from PBMCs, collected 15 days after the yellow fever booster vaccination. The TCR originated in a man aged 18 to 29 who received the YFV17D yellow fever vaccine. The nucleotide sequence is given as TGCGCCAGCAGCCAAGAGGATGTAACTACATTCAACTATGGCTACACCTTC. Its protein reads: CASSQEDVTTFNYGYTF.